The present entry profiles one T cell receptor (beta chain) with its context. Its antigen is undetermined. The sample belongs to a study of identical twins. Findings and limits, study-wide: Compared with unrelated sharing, twin-shared out-of-frame alpha sequences had more low-probability sequences.

CDR1 is DFQATT, CDR2 SNEGSKA, per germline (reference sequence). The CDR3 extends over 15 amino acids. V was shortened by 0 bases and J by 7 bases, with 19 bases between the two germline ends. TCRdb independently ran MiXCR on the 5' RACE reads; one entry per CDR3 protein. The top ten hold about 0.25% of the sample, which has 1,800,000 or so distinct CDR3 sequences, roughly a third seen once. The clonotype originates from a newborn girl in good health. The rearrangement joins TRBV20-1 to TRBJ2-7, with D possibly being TRBD2 (8 bases). Sequenced input: cord blood. CDR3 DNA sequence: TGCAGTGCTAGAGATTCCCCGGGAGGGGGCTATGAGCAGTACTTC. Its protein is CSARDSPGGGYEQYF.